Below, 8 T cell receptor beta chains from the same sample are listed, as sequenced in a study of T cells after yellow fever vaccination. TCRdb re-called the 5' RACE reads with MiXCR, one entry per CDR3 protein. The table includes roughly 500,000 distinct CDR3 sequences, 15% to 20% detected once. The sample in question was PBMCs, obtained 15 days after the yellow fever booster vaccination. The origin of the receptors is a man aged 25-45 years who received the YFV17D yellow fever vaccine.

V usage is TRBV2 and J usage is TRBJ1-6; no firm D call. Trimming shortened V by 7 bases and J by 6 bases, and 16 bases separated the two germline ends. Germline V lookup: CDR1 SNHLY, CDR2 FYNNEI. The CDR3 runs to 15 residues. Here the CDR3 reads CASILRRAVNSPLHF. As DNA, the CDR3 is TGTGCCAGCATCCTCAGGAGGGCAGTTAATTCACCCCTCCACTTT.

The chain recombines TRBV18 with TRBJ1-1; no clear D. Germline CDR1 reads KGHSH; CDR2 reads LQKENI. The V end was cut by 4 bases, the J end by 4 bases, with 16 bases between. The CDR3 has 15 amino acids. CDR3 nucleotides: TGTGCCAGCTCACGTCTTTTGGAGGCGTCCACTGAAGCTTTCTTT. It codes for CASSRLLEASTEAFF.

V and J are TRBV24-1 and TRBJ1-5; D unresolved. The V gene's germline CDR1 is KGHDR and CDR2 SFDVKD. V shed 12 bases and J shed 7 bases, with 12 bases lying between them. The CDR3 covers 11 residues. CDR3 amino acids: CAVSNRQPQHF. DNA for the CDR3: TGTGCCGTCTCGAACCGCCAGCCCCAGCATTTT.

The chain combines TRBV7-8 with TRBJ2-1; D remains ambiguous. V lost 5 bases to trimming and J lost 10 bases, with 15 bases between them. The CDR3 sequence is 13 residues long. Germline CDR1 and CDR2: SGHVS and FQNEAQ. This CDR3 reads CASSPRLAREQFF. CDR3 coding DNA: TGTGCCAGCAGCCCTCGACTGGCACGGGAGCAGTTCTTC.

This clonotype was seen only a few times. This rearrangement joins TRBV7-2 to TRBJ2-3; D unclear. Per the germline V gene, CDR1 is SGHTA and CDR2 is FQGNSA. V was clipped by 1 base and J by 7 bases, with 12 bases between them. The CDR3 is made up of 14 amino acids. DNA of the CDR3: TGTGCCAGCAGCTTAGATGTCCTTAGAAATACGCAGTATTTT. Translating it yields CASSLDVLRNTQYF.

The sample holds a few counts of this clonotype. This chain links TRBV20-1 with TRBJ2-7, with D tentatively TRBD1 or TRBD2 (5 bases each). The CDR3 length is 17 residues. CDR1 and CDR2 (germline): DFQATT, SNEGSKA (reference sequence). V shed 7 bases and J shed 4 bases, with 29 bases lying between them. CDR3 amino acids: CSVGTLRGPPLTYEQYF. In DNA, the CDR3 is TGCAGTGTCGGGACGTTACGGGGACCTCCCTTAACATACGAGCAGTACTTC.

The chain recombines TRBV7-2 with TRBJ2-7; the D is unclear. The CDR3 consists of 15 residues. The V and J ends lost 2 bases and 7 bases respectively, with 18 bases between them. Germline CDR1 SGHTA, CDR2 FQGNSA. The CDR3 sequence: CASSLPLTVPREQYF. The CDR3 DNA follows: TGTGCCAGCAGCTTACCCCTTACCGTACCGAGAGAGCAGTACTTC.

There are a few counts of this clonotype. V usage is TRBV7-8 and J usage is TRBJ2-2, with D possibly being TRBD2 (6 bases). Trimming shortened V by 0 bases and J by 8 bases, and 13 bases separated the two germline ends. Germline V CDR1 and CDR2: SGHVS, FQNEAQ. The CDR3 sequence is 15 residues long. CDR3 residues: CASSLAPAGSGELFF. The CDR3 DNA reads as TGTGCCAGCAGCTTAGCGCCGGCGGGGTCGGGGGAGCTGTTTTTT.